This TCR beta chain originates from a study of blood T cell repertoires in COVID-19 (dated by TCRdb to about 2020). At the level of the whole study: Samples covering the acute and convalescent phases of COVID-19 were provided by collaborators in the United States, Italy and Spain. Where available, HLA class I and class II types were taken from metadata supplied by the sample provider and were not determined by assay-based typing. The repertoires were released in a freely available public database meant as a resource for research on the immune response to SARS-CoV-2. The material from the prospective study consisted of cDNA or gDNA derived from T cells, B-cell-depleted T cells, or PBMCs. The sample metadata nearly always contained a de-identified subject ID, COVID-19 status, age in years and sex. Samples came from the ongoing ImmuneRACE study (first 160 participants) plus 1,254 subjects from 6 global collaborators. Subjects who had been exposed to COVID-19, were actively infected with it, or had recovered from it provided the deeply sampled blood TCRbeta repertoires that made up the dataset.

TCRbeta CDR3 regions were amplified from genomic DNA using the immunoSEQ Assay, a bias-controlled multiplex PCR. The authors' pipeline ran thus. The number of nucleated cells in each sample was estimated by amplification of reference gene primers within the assay. Sequence reads were collapsed and filtered to measure the absolute abundance of every unique TCRbeta CDR3 rearrangement. For each sample, productive Simpson clonality was calculated as the square root of Simpson's diversity index across productive rearrangements. The source is immuneACCESS, and TCRdb retained only in-frame sequences with V and J called. Part of the clones is not carried over; for the studies checked, unresolved V genes explain less than half of this, and the remainder is unexplained. V, J and clone size derive from that table, while D and trimming were established from the DNA sequence. Recorded for this sample are 180,000 or so clones; roughly 73% of them occurred a single time. The top ten clonotypes cover approximately 3% of the sample.

On this clone itself: The antigen it recognizes is unknown. The sample holds no much larger clone one base away, and base qualities are not on file.

The study at large found these results: The amount of clinical and demographic metadata varied by source and participant and was provided uncurated.

Collaborating institutions collected whole blood in K2EDTA tubes following their own protocols. For TCRbeta analysis, collaborator samples were shipped as frozen whole blood, as isolated PBMCs, or as DNA extracted from either sample type. Trimming costs V 7 bases and J 4 bases, and their ends lie 7 bases apart. There are 11 amino acids in the CDR3, from cysteine to phenylalanine inclusive. The kept DNA is CDR3 alone, 33 bases in frame from the first base. The germline V gene gives CDR1 as SNHLY and CDR2 as FYNNEI. The specimen sequenced was peripheral blood. This chain is built from TRBV2 and TRBJ1-2; there is no confident call for the D gene. The TCR was taken from a woman older than 75 with active or convalescent COVID-19. CDR3 region: CASTVIYGYTF. Here is the DNA: TGTGCCAGCACGGTTATCTATGGCTACACCTTC. The variable domain in full, with residues beyond the CDR3 obtained from the reference TRBV2 and TRBJ1-2 genes, is EPEVTQTPSHQVTQMGQEVILRCVPISNHLYFYWYRQILGQKVEFLVSFYNNEISEKSEIFDDQFSVERPDGSNFTLKIRSTKLEDSAMYFCASTVIYGYTFGSGTRLTVV.